This T cell receptor beta chain was sequenced for a study of T-cell memory formation after mild COVID-19. Study summary: Each donor largely had its own TCR clusters.

Of note for this clonotype: The antigen is unknown.

Trimming cost V 4 bases and J 4 bases; bases outside gene matches: 12. In germline, CDR1 is SEHNR, CDR2 FQNEAQ (reference sequence). The CDR3 spans 16 residues. Study results and limitations: Some responding clones appeared in pre-infection memory, suggesting cross-reactive memory joined. Nothing confirmed that second-wave clones peaking on day 37 were specific for SARS-CoV-2. Clones contracting over day 15 to 85 were CD4/CD8 balanced, with later expanders leaning CD4+.

TCRdb itself ran the 5' RACE reads through MiXCR, one entry per CDR3 protein. Of roughly 450,000 distinct CDR3 sequences in the sample, around a sixth are singletons; the top ten hold more than 9%. This TCR was sampled from an adult woman who had mild COVID-19 (a few samples of this study predate the infection). Cell type and time point are not known. The chain recombines TRBV7-9 with TRBJ1-1; 7 bases agree with TRBD1. The sequencing input was PBMCs or a T cell subset sorted from them (not recorded which). CDR3 sequence: CASSSAGTQGSTEAFF. The CDR3 DNA reads TGTGCCAGCAGCTCCGCGGGGACACAGGGGTCCACTGAAGCTTTCTTT.